This T cell receptor beta chain was recovered during a study of blood T cell repertoires in COVID-19. In the study overall: Collection of acute and convalescent COVID-19 samples took place in the United States, Italy and Spain.

The germline CDR1 and CDR2 sequences are SGHDT and YYEEEE. There are 14 residues in the CDR3. Trimming pared 1 base from V and 2 bases from J, leaving 8 bases between. Per the original methods: Scientists estimated how many nucleated cells there were by amplifying reference gene primers. The table came from immunoSEQ multiplex PCR; TCRdb's copy has only in-frame clones and leaves some out. Clone size and V and J calls were adopted from that table, with D and trimming inferred from the DNA. The repertoire holds fewer than 300,000 clones, with 86% as singletons. The sequenced sample consisted of peripheral blood. The source of this sequence is a man in his forties who had recovered from COVID-19. The chain employs TRBV5-6 and TRBJ2-3; D is ambiguous. CDR3 nucleotide sequence: TGTGCCAGCAGCTTGTCAGGCTACACAGATACGCAGTATTTT. This translates into CASSLSGYTDTQYF.